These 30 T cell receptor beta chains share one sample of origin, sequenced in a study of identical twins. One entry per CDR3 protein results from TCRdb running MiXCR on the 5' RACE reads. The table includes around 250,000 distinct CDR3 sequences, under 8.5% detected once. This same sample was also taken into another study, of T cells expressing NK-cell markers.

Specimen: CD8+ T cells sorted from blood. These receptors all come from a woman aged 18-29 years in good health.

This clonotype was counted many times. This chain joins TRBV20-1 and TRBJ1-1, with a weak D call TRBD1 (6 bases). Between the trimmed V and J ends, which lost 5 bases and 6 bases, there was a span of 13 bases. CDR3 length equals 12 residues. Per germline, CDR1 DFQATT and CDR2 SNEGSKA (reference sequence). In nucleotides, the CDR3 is TGCAGTGCTGGAAGGACAGTCCCTGAAGCTTTCTTT. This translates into CSAGRTVPEAFF.

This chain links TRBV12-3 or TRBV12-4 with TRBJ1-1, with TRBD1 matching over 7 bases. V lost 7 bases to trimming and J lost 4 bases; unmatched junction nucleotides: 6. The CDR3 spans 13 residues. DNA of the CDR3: TGTGCCAGCACCTGGGGACAGCTCACTGAAGCTTTCTTT. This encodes CASTWGQLTEAFF.

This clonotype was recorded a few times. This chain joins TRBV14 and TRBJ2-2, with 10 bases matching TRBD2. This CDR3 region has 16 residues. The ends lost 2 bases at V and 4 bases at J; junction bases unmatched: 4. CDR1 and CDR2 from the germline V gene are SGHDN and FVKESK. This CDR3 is CASSQPQRGGTGELFF. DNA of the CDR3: TGTGCCAGCAGCCAACCCCAGCGGGGGGGCACCGGGGAGCTGTTTTTT.

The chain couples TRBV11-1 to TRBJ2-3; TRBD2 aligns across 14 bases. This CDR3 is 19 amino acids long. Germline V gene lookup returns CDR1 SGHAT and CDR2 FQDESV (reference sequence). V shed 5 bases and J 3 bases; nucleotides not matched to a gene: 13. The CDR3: CASSRTTGTSGSMTDTQYF. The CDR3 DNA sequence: TGTGCCAGCAGCCGCACGACCGGGACTAGCGGGAGTATGACAGATACGCAGTATTTT. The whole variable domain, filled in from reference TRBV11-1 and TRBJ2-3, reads EAEVAQSPRYKITEKSQAVAFWCDPISGHATLYWYRQILGQGPELLVQFQDESVVDDSQLPKDRFSAERLKGVDSTLKIQPAELGDSAMYLCASSRTTGTSGSMTDTQYFGPGTRLTVL.

CDR3 amino acids: CSATGGGERIGVESYEQYF. The CDR3 nucleotides are TGCAGTGCTACCGGCGGTGGAGAGCGGATAGGTGTAGAATCGTACGAGCAGTACTTC. J is TRBJ2-7 and V is TRBV20-1; possibly TRBD2 for D (5 bases). Germline CDR1 is DFQATT and CDR2 is SNEGSKA (reference sequence). This CDR3 has 19 residues. Trimming took off 4 bases at V and 4 bases at J, with 32 bases between the two ends.

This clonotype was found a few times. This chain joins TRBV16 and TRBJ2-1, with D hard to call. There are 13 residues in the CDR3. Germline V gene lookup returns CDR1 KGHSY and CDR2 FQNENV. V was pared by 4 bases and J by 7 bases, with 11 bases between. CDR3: CASSLAVENEQFF. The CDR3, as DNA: TGTGCCAGCAGCCTGGCCGTGGAGAATGAGCAGTTCTTC.

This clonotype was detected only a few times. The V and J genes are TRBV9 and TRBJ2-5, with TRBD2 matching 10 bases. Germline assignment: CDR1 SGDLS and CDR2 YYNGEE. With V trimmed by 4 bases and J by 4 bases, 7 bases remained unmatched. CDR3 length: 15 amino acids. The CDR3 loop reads CASSSGSGRRETQYF. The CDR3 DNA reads TGTGCCAGCAGCTCAGGTAGCGGGAGGAGAGAGACCCAGTACTTC.

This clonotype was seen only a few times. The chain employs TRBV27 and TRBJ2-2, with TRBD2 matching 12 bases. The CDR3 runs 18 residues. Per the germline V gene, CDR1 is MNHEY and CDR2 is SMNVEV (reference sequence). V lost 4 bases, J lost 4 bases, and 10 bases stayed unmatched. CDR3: CASSSPGLAGWGTGELFF. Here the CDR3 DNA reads TGTGCCAGCAGTTCCCCGGGACTAGCGGGTTGGGGCACCGGGGAGCTGTTTTTT.

For the CDR3, the DNA is TGTGCCAGCAGCCGAAAAACCTTAGATACGCAGTATTTT. Protein sequence: CASSRKTLDTQYF. The V and J genes are TRBV6-1 and TRBJ2-3, with no clear D. This CDR3 has 13 amino acids. Trimming stripped 6 bases from V and 5 bases from J, with 12 bases between. Germline V gene sequence: CDR1 MNHNS, CDR2 SASEGT.

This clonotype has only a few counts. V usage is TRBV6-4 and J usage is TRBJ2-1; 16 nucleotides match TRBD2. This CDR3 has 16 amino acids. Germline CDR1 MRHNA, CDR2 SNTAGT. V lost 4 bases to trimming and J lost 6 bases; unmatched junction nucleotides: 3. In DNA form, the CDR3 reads TGTGCCAGCAGTGTCGGGACTAGCGGGGGGGCCAATGAGCAGTTCTTC. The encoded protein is CASSVGTSGGANEQFF.

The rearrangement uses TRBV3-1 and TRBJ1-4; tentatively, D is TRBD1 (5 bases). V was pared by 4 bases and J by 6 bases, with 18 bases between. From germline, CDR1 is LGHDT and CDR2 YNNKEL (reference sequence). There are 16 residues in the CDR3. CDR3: CASSLRDGGHDEKLFF. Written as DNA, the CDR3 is TGTGCCAGCAGCCTCCGGGACGGTGGGCACGATGAAAAACTGTTTTTT.

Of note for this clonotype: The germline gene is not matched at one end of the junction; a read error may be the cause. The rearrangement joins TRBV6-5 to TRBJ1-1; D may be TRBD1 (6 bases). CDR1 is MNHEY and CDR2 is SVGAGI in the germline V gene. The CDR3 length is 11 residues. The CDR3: CASMGATKAFF. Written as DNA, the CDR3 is TGTGCCAGCATGGGGGCCACTAAAGCTTTCTTT.

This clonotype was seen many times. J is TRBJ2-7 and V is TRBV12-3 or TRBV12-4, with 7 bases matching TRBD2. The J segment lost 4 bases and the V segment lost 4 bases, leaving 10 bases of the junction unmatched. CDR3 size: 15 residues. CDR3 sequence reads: CASSWSSGIGYEQYF. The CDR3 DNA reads TGTGCCAGCAGTTGGAGCAGCGGGATCGGATACGAGCAGTACTTC.

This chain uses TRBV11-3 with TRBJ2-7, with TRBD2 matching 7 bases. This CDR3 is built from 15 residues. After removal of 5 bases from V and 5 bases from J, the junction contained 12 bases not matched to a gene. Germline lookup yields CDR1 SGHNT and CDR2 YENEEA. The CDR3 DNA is TGTGCCAGCAGCCCCGACGGGGGGAGGGCCCACGAGCAGTACTTC. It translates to CASSPDGGRAHEQYF.

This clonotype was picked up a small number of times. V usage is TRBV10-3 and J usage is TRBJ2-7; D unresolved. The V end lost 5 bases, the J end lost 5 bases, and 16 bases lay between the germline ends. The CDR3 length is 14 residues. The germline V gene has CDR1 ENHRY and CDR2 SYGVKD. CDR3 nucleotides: TGTGCCATCAGTCAGGACCGACAAGAGGACGAGCAGTACTTC. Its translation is CAISQDRQEDEQYF.

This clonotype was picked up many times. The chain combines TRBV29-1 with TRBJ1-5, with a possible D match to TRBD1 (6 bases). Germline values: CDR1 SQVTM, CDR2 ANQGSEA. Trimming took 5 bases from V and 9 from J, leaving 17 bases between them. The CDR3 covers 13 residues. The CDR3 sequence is CSVPDRTGGPQHF. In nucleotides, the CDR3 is TGCAGCGTTCCAGACAGGACCGGTGGGCCCCAGCATTTT.

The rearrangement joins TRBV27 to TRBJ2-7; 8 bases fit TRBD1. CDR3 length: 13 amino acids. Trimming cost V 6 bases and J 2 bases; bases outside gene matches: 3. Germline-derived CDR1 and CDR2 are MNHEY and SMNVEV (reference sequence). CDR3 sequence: CASRPDRAYEQYF. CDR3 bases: TGTGCCAGCAGACCGGACAGGGCCTACGAGCAGTACTTC.

CDR3 bases: TGCAGCGTTGAAGGGGGGATAGGGAACCTCTACAATGAGCAGTTCTTC. Its protein is CSVEGGIGNLYNEQFF. The genes are TRBV29-1 and TRBJ2-1; D is possibly TRBD1 or TRBD2 (5 bases each). CDR1 is SQVTM and CDR2 is ANQGSEA in the germline V gene. The CDR3 has 16 amino acids. Trimming left V 1 base short and J 3 bases short, with 16 bases between.

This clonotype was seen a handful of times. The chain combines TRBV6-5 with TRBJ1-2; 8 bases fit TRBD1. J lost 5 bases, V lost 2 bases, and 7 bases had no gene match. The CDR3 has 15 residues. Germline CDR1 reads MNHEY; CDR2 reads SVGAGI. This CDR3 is CASSYTRQGRYGYTF. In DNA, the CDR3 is TGTGCCAGCAGTTACACCAGACAGGGGAGGTATGGCTACACCTTC.

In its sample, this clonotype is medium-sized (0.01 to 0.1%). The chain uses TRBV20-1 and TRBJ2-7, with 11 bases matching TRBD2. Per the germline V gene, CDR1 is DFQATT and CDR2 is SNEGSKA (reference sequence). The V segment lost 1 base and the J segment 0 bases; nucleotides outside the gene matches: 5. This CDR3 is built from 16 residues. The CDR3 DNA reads TGCAGTGCTAGAGGAGGGACTAGCGGTTTCTCCTACGAGCAGTACTTC. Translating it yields CSARGGTSGFSYEQYF.

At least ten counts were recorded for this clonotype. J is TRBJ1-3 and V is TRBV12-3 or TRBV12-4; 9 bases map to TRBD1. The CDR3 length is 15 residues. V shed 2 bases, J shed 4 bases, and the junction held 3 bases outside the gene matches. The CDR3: CASSLSDRGGNTIYF. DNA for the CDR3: TGTGCCAGCAGTTTATCCGACAGGGGGGGAAACACCATATATTTT.

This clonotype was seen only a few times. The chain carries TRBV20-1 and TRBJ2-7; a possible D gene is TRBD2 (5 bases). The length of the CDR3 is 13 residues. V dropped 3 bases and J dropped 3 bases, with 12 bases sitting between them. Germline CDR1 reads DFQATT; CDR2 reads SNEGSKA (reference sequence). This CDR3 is CSARALAGYEQYF. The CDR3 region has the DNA TGCAGTGCTAGGGCACTCGCGGGCTACGAGCAGTACTTC.

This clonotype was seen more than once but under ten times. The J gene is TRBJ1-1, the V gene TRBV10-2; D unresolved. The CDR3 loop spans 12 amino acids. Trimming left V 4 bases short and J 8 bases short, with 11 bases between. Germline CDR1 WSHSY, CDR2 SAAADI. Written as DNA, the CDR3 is TGCGCCAGCAGTGTCGGGCTGGGGGAAGCTTTCTTT. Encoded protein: CASSVGLGEAFF.

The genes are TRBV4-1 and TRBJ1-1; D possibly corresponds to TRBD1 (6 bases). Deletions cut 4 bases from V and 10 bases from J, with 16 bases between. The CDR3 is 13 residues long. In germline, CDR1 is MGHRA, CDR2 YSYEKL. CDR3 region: CASSPQGGKSAFF. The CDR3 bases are TGCGCCAGCAGCCCACAGGGCGGTAAGTCAGCTTTCTTT.

The CDR3 here is CASSSTGSDTGELFF. CDR3 sequence (DNA): TGTGCCAGCAGCTCGACGGGGTCGGACACCGGGGAGCTGTTTTTT. The gene calls are TRBV4-2 and TRBJ2-2, with D perhaps TRBD2 (5 bases). Trimming cost V 5 bases and J 3 bases, with 13 bases left between them. Germline CDR1 is LGHNA and CDR2 is YNFKEQ. CDR3 length equals 15 residues.

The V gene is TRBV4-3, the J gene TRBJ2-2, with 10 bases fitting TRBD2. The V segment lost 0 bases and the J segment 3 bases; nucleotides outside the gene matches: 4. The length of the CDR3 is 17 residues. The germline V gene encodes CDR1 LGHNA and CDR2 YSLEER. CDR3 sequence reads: CASSQDPSGRDTGELFF. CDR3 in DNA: TGCGCCAGCAGCCAAGATCCGAGCGGGAGGGACACCGGGGAGCTGTTTTTT.

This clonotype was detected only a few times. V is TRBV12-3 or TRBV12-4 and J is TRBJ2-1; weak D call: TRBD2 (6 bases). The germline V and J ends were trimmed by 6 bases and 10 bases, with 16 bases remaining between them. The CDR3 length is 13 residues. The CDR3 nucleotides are TGTGCCAGCAGGGGGACTGGGGAGCCGGAGCAGTTCTTC. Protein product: CASRGTGEPEQFF.

CDR3 protein: CASSPPLLTTSGGDYNEQFF. In DNA, the CDR3 is TGTGCCAGCAGTCCCCCACTTCTCACGACTAGCGGGGGTGACTACAATGAGCAGTTCTTC. This sequence joins TRBV27 and TRBJ2-1; 12 bases map to TRBD2. V shed 5 bases, J shed 3 bases, and the junction held 17 bases outside the gene matches. Germline V lookup: CDR1 MNHEY, CDR2 SMNVEV (reference sequence). The CDR3 has 20 residues.

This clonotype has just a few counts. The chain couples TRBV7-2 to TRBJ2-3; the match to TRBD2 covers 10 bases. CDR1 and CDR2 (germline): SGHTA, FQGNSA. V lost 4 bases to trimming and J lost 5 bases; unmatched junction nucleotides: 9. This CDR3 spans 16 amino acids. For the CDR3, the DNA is TGTGCCAGCAGCTCCCAGCGGGAGGGCCAGGTAGATACGCAGTATTTT. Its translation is CASSSQREGQVDTQYF.

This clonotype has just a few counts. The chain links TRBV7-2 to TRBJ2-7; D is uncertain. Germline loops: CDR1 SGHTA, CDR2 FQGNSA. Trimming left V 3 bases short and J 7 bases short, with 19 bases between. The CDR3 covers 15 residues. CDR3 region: CASSFDVGMSGEQYF. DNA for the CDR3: TGTGCCAGCAGCTTTGATGTAGGGATGTCTGGGGAGCAGTACTTC.